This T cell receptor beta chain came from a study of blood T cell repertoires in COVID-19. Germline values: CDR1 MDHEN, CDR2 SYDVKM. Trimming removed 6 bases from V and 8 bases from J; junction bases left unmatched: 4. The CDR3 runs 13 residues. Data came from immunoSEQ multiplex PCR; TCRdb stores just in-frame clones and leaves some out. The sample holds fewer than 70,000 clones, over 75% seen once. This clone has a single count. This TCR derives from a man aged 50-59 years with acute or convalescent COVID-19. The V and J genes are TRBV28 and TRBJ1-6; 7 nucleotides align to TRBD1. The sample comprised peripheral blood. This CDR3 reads CASRTGFDSPLHF. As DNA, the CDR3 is TGTGCCAGCAGGACAGGGTTTGATTCACCCCTCCACTTT.